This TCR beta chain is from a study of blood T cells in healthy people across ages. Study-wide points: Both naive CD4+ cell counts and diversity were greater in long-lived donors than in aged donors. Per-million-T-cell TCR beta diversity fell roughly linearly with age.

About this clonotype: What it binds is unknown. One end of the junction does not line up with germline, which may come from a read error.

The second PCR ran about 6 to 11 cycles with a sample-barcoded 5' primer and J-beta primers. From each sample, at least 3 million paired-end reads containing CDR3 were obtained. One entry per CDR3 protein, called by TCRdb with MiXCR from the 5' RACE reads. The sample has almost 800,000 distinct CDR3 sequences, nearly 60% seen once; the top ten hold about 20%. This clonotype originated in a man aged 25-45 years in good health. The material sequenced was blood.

CDR3 protein: CSARDRDTDAQYF. CDR3 coding DNA: TGCAGTGCCCGAGACAGGGACACAGATGCGCAGTATTTT. V usage is TRBV20-1 and J usage is TRBJ2-3; 7 bases align to TRBD1. The CDR3 is 13 amino acids. From germline, CDR1 is DFQATT and CDR2 SNEGSKA (reference sequence).